This TCR beta chain originates from a study of neurological immune-mediated disorders. The CDR3 is 16 residues long. Germline-derived CDR1 and CDR2 are SGHTA and FQGNSA. V shed 5 bases, J shed 0 bases, and the junction held 7 bases outside the gene matches. Synthesis of cDNA was performed by 5'RACE using 10-nucleotide random UMIs. TCRdb used MiXCR to reprocess the 5' RACE reads, holding one entry per CDR3 protein. The sample carries more than 70,000 distinct CDR3 sequences, over 9% recorded once. The healthy controls volunteered at a blood bank in Maryland, USA. General study findings and limits: HTLV-1-associated myelopathy had the most TCR clonal expansion, while multiple sclerosis had the least, a level that fell below healthy controls. None of the CDR3 amino acid sequences in expanded clones turned up in more than one subject, which points to private repertoires in all groups.

This clonotype has at least ten counts. The antigen is unknown. This chain links TRBV7-2 with TRBJ2-3; 8 nucleotides agree with TRBD1. The sample was PBMCs. The TCR comes from a man aged 35-49 years in good health. The CDR3 sequence is CASSLRTGSSTDTQYF. The DNA of the CDR3 is TGTGCCAGCAGCCTCCGGACAGGGTCTAGCACAGATACGCAGTATTTT.